The rows below give T cell receptor beta chains drawn from one sample of a study of T cells expressing NK-cell markers. From the 5' RACE reads, TCRdb lists one entry per CDR3 protein and no DNA. The sample totals some 500,000 distinct CDR3 sequences; its top ten clones hold almost 1.5%. Sequences were obtained from blood T cells: a sorted CD56 or NKG2C T cell subset, CD4+ or CD8+ T cells, or bulk PBMC T cells (not recorded which). The receptors shown here come from a woman in her forties or fifties in good health. Each CDR3 is given with its conserved first and last residue.

V gene: TRBV2
CDR3 length: 12
J gene: TRBJ2-3
CDR3 protein: CASSEARASQYF

V gene: TRBV19
CDR3 length: 16
J gene: TRBJ2-5
CDR3 protein: CASSPPRTGPGETQYF

V gene: TRBV29-1
CDR3 length: 15
J gene: TRBJ2-5
CDR3 protein: CSVEDRRAIQETQYF

V gene: TRBV24-1
CDR3 length: 16
J gene: TRBJ2-7
CDR3 protein: CATSDGTDLRPCEQYF

V gene: TRBV14
CDR3 length: 13
J gene: TRBJ1-5
CDR3 protein: CASSTGVGQPQHF

V gene: TRBV9
CDR3 length: 14
J gene: TRBJ2-7
CDR3 protein: CASSPRTGHYEQYF

V gene: TRBV7-8
CDR3 length: 15
J gene: TRBJ2-3
CDR3 protein: CASSLSWGRGDTQYF

V gene: TRBV20-1
CDR3 length: 15
J gene: TRBJ2-2
CDR3 protein: CSARTSGSNTGELFF

V gene: TRBV5-1
CDR3 length: 15
J gene: TRBJ2-2
CDR3 protein: CASSGGTGLTGELFF

V gene: TRBV7-9
CDR3 length: 12
J gene: TRBJ2-1
CDR3 protein: CASSETHNEQFF

V gene: TRBV27
CDR3 length: 13
J gene: TRBJ2-7
CDR3 protein: CASRGQEFYEQYF

V gene: TRBV6-1
CDR3 length: 15
J gene: TRBJ2-1
CDR3 protein: CASSERLAARHEQFF

V gene: TRBV11-2
CDR3 length: 15
J gene: TRBJ2-1
CDR3 protein: CASEWGGRGRDEQFF

V gene: TRBV6-5
CDR3 length: 15
J gene: TRBJ1-2
CDR3 protein: CASREQGFSNYGYTF

V gene: TRBV6-6
CDR3 length: 15
J gene: TRBJ2-2
CDR3 protein: CASKTSGRQTGELFF

V gene: TRBV11-2
CDR3 length: 17
J gene: TRBJ2-1
CDR3 protein: CASSFRIPQIKVGEQFF

V gene: TRBV7-2
CDR3 length: 16
J gene: TRBJ2-1
CDR3 protein: CASSPRPTVLGNEQFF

V gene: TRBV5-1
CDR3 length: 15
J gene: TRBJ1-3
CDR3 protein: CASSLSGTPGNTIYF

V gene: TRBV7-2
CDR3 length: 16
J gene: TRBJ1-3
CDR3 protein: CASSYPVSRSGNTIYF

V gene: TRBV19
CDR3 length: 11
J gene: TRBJ1-1
CDR3 protein: CASIRTGSPFF

V gene: TRBV27
CDR3 length: 15
J gene: TRBJ2-2
CDR3 protein: CASRGVAGSTGELFF

V gene: TRBV6-2/TRBV6-3
CDR3 length: 16
J gene: TRBJ2-6
CDR3 protein: CASSSDGISGANVLTF

V gene: TRBV20-1
CDR3 length: 14
J gene: TRBJ2-7
CDR3 protein: CSALRLAGTYEQYF

V gene: TRBV5-1
CDR3 length: 14
J gene: TRBJ2-7
CDR3 protein: CASSVGTVGYEQYF

V gene: TRBV6-5
CDR3 length: 15
J gene: TRBJ2-1
CDR3 protein: CASSFTSGPYNEQFF

V gene: TRBV12-3/TRBV12-4
CDR3 length: 15
J gene: TRBJ1-5
CDR3 protein: CASSPGQGAFQPQHF

V gene: TRBV9
CDR3 length: 14
J gene: TRBJ2-3
CDR3 protein: CASSVSPGTDTQYF

V gene: TRBV15
CDR3 length: 14
J gene: TRBJ1-1
CDR3 protein: CATSRDGVNTEAFF

V gene: TRBV7-8
CDR3 length: 14
J gene: TRBJ2-2
CDR3 protein: CASSPIDYTGELFF

V gene: TRBV10-3
CDR3 length: 14
J gene: TRBJ1-6
CDR3 protein: CAISESTENSPLHF

V gene: TRBV20-1
CDR3 length: 17
J gene: TRBJ2-5
CDR3 protein: CSAGHTSGRILGKTQYF

V gene: TRBV2
CDR3 length: 16
J gene: TRBJ2-1
CDR3 protein: CASSELAGRSYNEQFF

V gene: TRBV7-2
CDR3 length: 14
J gene: TRBJ2-3
CDR3 protein: CASTPSVGADTQYF

V gene: TRBV20-1
CDR3 length: 14
J gene: TRBJ1-1
CDR3 protein: CSARPTGGFTEAFF

V gene: TRBV3-1
CDR3 length: 15
J gene: TRBJ2-2
CDR3 protein: CASSQVRANTGELFF

V gene: TRBV4-1
CDR3 length: 15
J gene: TRBJ1-5
CDR3 protein: CASSQVHARNQPQHF

V gene: TRBV3-1
CDR3 length: 15
J gene: TRBJ1-5
CDR3 protein: CASSQESGFNQPQHF

V gene: TRBV20-1
CDR3 length: 14
J gene: TRBJ2-2
CDR3 protein: CSARDGTTIGELFF

V gene: TRBV3-1
CDR3 length: 13
J gene: TRBJ2-1
CDR3 protein: CASSLLVMDEQFF

V gene: TRBV12-3/TRBV12-4
CDR3 length: 14
J gene: TRBJ2-5
CDR3 protein: CASSLMWGVSTQYF

V gene: TRBV20-1
CDR3 length: 15
J gene: TRBJ2-1
CDR3 protein: CSATILAGGDNEQFF

V gene: TRBV12-3/TRBV12-4
CDR3 length: 14
J gene: TRBJ1-1
CDR3 protein: CASSRTGLSTEAFF

V gene: TRBV7-2
CDR3 length: 17
J gene: TRBJ2-4
CDR3 protein: CASSSVSGRGGKNIQYF

V gene: TRBV9
CDR3 length: 13
J gene: TRBJ2-2
CDR3 protein: CASSVVPGLELFF

V gene: TRBV11-2
CDR3 length: 14
J gene: TRBJ2-2
CDR3 protein: CASTSLLLTGELFF

V gene: TRBV20-1
CDR3 length: 15
J gene: TRBJ2-1
CDR3 protein: CSALGAREGPNEQFF

V gene: TRBV7-2
CDR3 length: 13
J gene: TRBJ2-3
CDR3 protein: CASSLVVRDTQYF

V gene: TRBV12-3/TRBV12-4
CDR3 length: 13
J gene: TRBJ1-6
CDR3 protein: CATGDRVDSPLHF

V gene: TRBV5-1
CDR3 length: 14
J gene: TRBJ2-3
CDR3 protein: CASSLKGAGSTQYF